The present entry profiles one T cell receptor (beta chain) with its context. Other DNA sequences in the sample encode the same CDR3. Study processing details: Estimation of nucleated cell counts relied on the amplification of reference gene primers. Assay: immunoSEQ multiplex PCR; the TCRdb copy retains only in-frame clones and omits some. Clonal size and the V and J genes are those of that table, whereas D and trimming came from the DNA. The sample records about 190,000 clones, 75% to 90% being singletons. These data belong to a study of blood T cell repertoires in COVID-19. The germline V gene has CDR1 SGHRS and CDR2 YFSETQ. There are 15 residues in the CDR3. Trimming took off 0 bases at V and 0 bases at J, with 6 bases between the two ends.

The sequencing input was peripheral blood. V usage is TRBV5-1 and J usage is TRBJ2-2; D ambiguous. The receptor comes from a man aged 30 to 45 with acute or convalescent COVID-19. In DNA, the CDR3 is TGCGCCAGCAGCTTGGCGGGTGCGAACACCGGGGAGCTGTTTTTT. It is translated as CASSLAGANTGELFF.